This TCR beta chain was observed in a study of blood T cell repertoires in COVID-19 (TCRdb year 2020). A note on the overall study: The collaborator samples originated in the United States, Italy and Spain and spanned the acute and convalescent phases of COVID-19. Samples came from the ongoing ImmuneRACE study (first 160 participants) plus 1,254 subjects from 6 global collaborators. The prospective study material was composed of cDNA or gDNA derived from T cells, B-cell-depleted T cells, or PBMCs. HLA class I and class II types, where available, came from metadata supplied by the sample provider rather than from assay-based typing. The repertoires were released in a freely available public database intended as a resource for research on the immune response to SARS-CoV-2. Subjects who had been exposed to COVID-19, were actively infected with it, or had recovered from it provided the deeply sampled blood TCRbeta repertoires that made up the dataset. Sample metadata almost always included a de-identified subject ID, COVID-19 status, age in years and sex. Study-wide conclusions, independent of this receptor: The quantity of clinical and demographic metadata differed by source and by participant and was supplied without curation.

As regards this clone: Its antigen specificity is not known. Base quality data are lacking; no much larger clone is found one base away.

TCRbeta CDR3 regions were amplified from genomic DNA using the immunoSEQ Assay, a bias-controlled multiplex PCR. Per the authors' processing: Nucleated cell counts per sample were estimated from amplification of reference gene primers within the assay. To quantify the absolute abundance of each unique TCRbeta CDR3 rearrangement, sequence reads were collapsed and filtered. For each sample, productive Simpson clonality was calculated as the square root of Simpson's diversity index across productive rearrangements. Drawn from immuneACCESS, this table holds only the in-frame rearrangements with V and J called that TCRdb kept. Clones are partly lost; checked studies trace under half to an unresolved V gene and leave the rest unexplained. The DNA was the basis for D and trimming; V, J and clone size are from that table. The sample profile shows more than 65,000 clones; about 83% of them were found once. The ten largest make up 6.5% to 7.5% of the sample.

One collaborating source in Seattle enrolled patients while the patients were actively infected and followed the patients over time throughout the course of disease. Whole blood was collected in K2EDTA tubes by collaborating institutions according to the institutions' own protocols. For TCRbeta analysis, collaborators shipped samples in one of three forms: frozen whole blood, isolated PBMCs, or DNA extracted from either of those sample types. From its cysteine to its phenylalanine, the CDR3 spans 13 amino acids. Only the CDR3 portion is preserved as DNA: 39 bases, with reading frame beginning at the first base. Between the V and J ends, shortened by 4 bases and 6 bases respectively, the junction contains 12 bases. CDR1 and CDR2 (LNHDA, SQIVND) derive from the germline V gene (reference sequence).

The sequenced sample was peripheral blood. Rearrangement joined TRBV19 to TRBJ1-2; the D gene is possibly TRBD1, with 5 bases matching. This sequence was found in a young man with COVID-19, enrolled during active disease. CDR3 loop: CASSTDGQDGYTF. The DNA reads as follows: TGTGCCAGTAGTACTGACGGACAAGATGGCTACACCTTC.